The clone carrying this T cell receptor (beta chain) was observed a few times. Under the authors' procedure: Amplified reference gene primers provided the basis for estimating nucleated cell counts. Generated by immunoSEQ multiplex PCR, the TCRdb table keeps only in-frame clones and is missing some. The V and J calls and the clone size are those of that table, but D and trimming were determined from the DNA. The sample holds approximately 250,000 clones, 86% seen once. Seattle patients were enrolled while actively infected and followed longitudinally. These data originate in a study of blood T cell repertoires in COVID-19. About the study: Sites in the United States, Italy and Spain provided acute and convalescent COVID-19 samples.

The CDR3 is made up of 13 amino acids. Germline V gives CDR1 WSHSY, CDR2 SAAADI. Trimming removed 3 bases at V and 9 bases at J, with 12 bases between. The rearrangement uses TRBV10-2 and TRBJ2-1, with D perhaps TRBD2 (5 bases). The sample comprised peripheral blood. The receptor comes from a woman aged 80 or over with COVID-19, enrolled during active disease. CDR3 protein: CASSDYSGGEQFF. As DNA, the CDR3 is TGCGCCAGCAGTGACTACAGCGGCGGTGAGCAGTTCTTC.